The 6 T cell receptor beta chains below all came from one sample that was sequenced in a study of blood T cell repertoires in COVID-19. Some clones are missing from TCRdb's copy, which holds only in-frame ones; the method was immunoSEQ multiplex PCR. The table records about 68,000 clones, roughly nine tenths of them present only once. Material: peripheral blood. The origin of the receptors is a man in his fifties or sixties with COVID-19, enrolled during active disease.

The V call is TRBV6-4, the J call TRBJ1-6; perhaps TRBD1 as D (6 bases). The germline V gene has CDR1 MRHNA and CDR2 SNTAGT. V gave up 5 bases and J gave up 7 bases, with 15 bases separating them. There are 15 residues in the CDR3. The CDR3 reads CASSRETGGNSPLHF. The CDR3 DNA reads TGTGCCAGCAGTCGTGAGACAGGAGGAAATTCACCCCTCCACTTT.

The chain couples TRBV5-5 to TRBJ2-1; 11 bases agree with TRBD1. The V segment lost 4 bases and the J segment 15 bases; nucleotides outside the gene matches: 6. CDR1 SGHKS and CDR2 YYEKEE come from the germline V gene (reference sequence). The CDR3 has 12 residues. The CDR3 nucleotides read TGTGCCAGCAGCATCGGGACAGGGGGTCTGTTCTTC. This encodes CASSIGTGGLFF.

This sequence joins TRBV11-2 and TRBJ2-2; a weak D match, TRBD2 (5 bases). Germline loops: CDR1 SGHAT, CDR2 FQNNGV. Trimming removed 0 bases from V and 4 bases from J, with 9 bases in between. This CDR3 comprises 15 residues. The CDR3 sequence: CASSLDRGSTGELFF. The CDR3 DNA follows: TGTGCCAGCAGCTTAGATCGGGGTTCCACCGGGGAGCTGTTTTTT.

Note on this clone: At one boundary the junction diverges from the germline segment, which might be a read error. The chain links TRBV5-1 to TRBJ2-6; 12 bases agree with TRBD1. Germline V gene sequence: CDR1 SGHRS, CDR2 YFSETQ. The CDR3 runs 17 residues. The CDR3 DNA follows: TGCGCCAGCAGTTTGGGACAGGGGGCGGCTGGGGCCAACGTCCTGACTTTC. This translates into CASSLGQGAAGANVLTF.

V is TRBV11-2 and J is TRBJ1-3; D gene unclear. CDR1 is SGHAT, CDR2 FQNNGV, per germline. The CDR3 has 13 residues. V shed 11 bases and J shed 2 bases, with 13 bases lying between them. CDR3 DNA: TGTGCCGGAGCAAGAGAGGCTGGAAACACCATATATTTT. It codes for CAGAREAGNTIYF. Filled out from reference TRBV11-2 and TRBJ1-3, the complete variable domain reads EAGVAQSPRYKIIEKRQSVAFWCNPISGHATLYWYQQILGQGPKLLIQFQNNGVVDDSQLPKDRFSAERLKGVDSTLKIQPAKLEDSAVYLCAGAREAGNTIYFGEGSWLTVV.

In this sample, this clone turned up once. The CDR3 DNA reads TGTGCCAGCAGTTCCCAACCGACAGGGGTTTCCTACGAGCAGTACGTC. Translating it yields CASSSQPTGVSYEQYV. The V and J genes are TRBV6-5 and TRBJ2-7; 8 positions agree with TRBD1. From germline, CDR1 is MNHEY and CDR2 SVGAGI. Losses at the gene ends were 4 bases for V and 1 base for J; bases not matched to a gene: 9. The CDR3 is made up of 16 amino acids.